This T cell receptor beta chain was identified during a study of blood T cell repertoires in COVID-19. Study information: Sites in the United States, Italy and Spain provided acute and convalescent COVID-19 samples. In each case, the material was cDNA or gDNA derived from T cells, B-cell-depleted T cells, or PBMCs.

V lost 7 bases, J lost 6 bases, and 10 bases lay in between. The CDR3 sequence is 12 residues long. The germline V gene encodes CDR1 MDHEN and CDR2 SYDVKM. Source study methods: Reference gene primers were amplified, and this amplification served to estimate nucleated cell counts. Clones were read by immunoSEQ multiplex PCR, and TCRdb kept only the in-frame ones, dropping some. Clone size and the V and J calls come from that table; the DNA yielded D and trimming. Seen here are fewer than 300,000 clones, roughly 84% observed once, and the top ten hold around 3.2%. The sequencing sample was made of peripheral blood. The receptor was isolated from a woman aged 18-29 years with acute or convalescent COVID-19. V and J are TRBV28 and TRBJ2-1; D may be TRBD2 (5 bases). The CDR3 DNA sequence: TGTGCCAGCACCCTCACTAGCAATGAGCAGTTCTTC. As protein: CASTLTSNEQFF.